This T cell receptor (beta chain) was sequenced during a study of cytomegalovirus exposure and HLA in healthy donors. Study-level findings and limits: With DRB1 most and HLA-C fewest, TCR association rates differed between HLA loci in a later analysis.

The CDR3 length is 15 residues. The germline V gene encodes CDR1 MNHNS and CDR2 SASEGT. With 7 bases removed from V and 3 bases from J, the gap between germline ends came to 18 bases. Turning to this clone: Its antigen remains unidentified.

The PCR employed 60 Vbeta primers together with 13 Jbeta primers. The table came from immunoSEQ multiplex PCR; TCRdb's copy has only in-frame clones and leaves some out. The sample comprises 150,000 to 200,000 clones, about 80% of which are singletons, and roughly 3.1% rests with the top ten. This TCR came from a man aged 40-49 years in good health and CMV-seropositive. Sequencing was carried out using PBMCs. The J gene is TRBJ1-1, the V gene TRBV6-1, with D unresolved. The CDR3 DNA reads TGTGCCAGCACCCCGCTGGGCAGTGTGCACACTGAAGCTTTCTTT. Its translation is CASTPLGSVHTEAFF.